This T cell receptor beta chain was captured by sequencing in a study of blood T cell repertoires in COVID-19. Study background: PBMCs, B-cell-depleted T cells, or T cells provided the cDNA or gDNA that made up the material.

The germline V gene has CDR1 SGHRS and CDR2 YFSETQ. V lost 4 bases and J lost 5, with 12 bases in between. The CDR3 has 14 amino acids. Per the study methods: Estimated nucleated cell counts came from reference gene primer amplification. Clones were sequenced by immunoSEQ multiplex PCR, and TCRdb holds only the in-frame ones, with some missing. D and trimming were read from the DNA, whereas the V and J calls and clone size are those reported in that table. The repertoire holds roughly 110,000 clones, over 60% seen once, with 4.3% in the top ten. In this sample, this clone turned up a few times. This chain joins TRBV5-1 and TRBJ1-4; D gene unclear. Material: peripheral blood. This sequence was found in an older man with acute or convalescent COVID-19. In nucleotides, the CDR3 is TGCGCCAGCAGCAGGGAGGGCGTAAATGAAAAACTGTTTTTT. Amino acid sequence: CASSREGVNEKLFF.